The next 15 T cell receptor beta chains were all read from a single sample in a study of human T cells and chemical hapten exposure. The time point is: healthy volunteer bleed at 6 weeks. The template was total RNA from unfractionated whole blood. TCRdb re-analysed the RACE reads in MiXCR, keeping a single row per CDR3 protein. There are 35,000 to 55,000 distinct CDR3 sequences in the sample; around 4% occur only once, and around 5.7% lies in the top ten. Sample: whole blood. These receptors were obtained from a human donor in good health. Some clones in this sample may be carry-over from other donors' samples.

This clonotype was found a few times. The chain has TRBV12-3 or TRBV12-4 and TRBJ2-6; D is ambiguous. Trimming stripped 6 bases from V and 0 bases from J, with 12 bases between. The CDR3 covers 16 residues. CDR3 sequence (DNA): TGTGCCAGCAGCCTAAGGAGAGGCTCTGGGGCCAACGTCCTGACTTTC. Translation: CASSLRRGSGANVLTF.

At least ten counts were recorded for this clonotype. The rearrangement joins TRBV11-2 to TRBJ2-7; the D gene is possibly TRBD1 (5 bases). The V gene lost 3 bases and the J gene lost 2 bases, with 11 bases spanning the gap. The V gene's germline CDR1 is SGHAT and CDR2 FQNNGV. The CDR3 is 14 amino acids. CDR3 sequence reads: CASSFGAGTYEQYF. CDR3 in DNA: TGTGCCAGCAGCTTTGGGGCAGGTACCTACGAGCAGTACTTC.

This clonotype was recorded at least ten times. The V and J genes are TRBV20-1 and TRBJ2-4; 9 bases are shared with TRBD2. The V and J ends lost 0 bases and 4 bases, in that order; junction bases with no gene match: 7. This CDR3 is 16 amino acids long. Germline assignment: CDR1 DFQATT and CDR2 SNEGSKA (reference sequence). As DNA, the CDR3 is TGCAGTGCTAGAGAGCTAGCGGGGAGGGATAAAAACATTCAGTACTTC. Translation gives CSARELAGRDKNIQYF.

This clonotype has just a few counts. The V gene is TRBV29-1, the J gene TRBJ1-3; D not resolved. Germline V gene lookup returns CDR1 SQVTM and CDR2 ANQGSEA. With 5 bases removed from V and 4 bases from J, the gap between germline ends came to 18 bases. The CDR3 is made up of 15 amino acids. The CDR3 coding sequence is TGCAGCGTTCATCTTGTACAAGCGCCCGGAAACACCATATATTTT. It encodes CSVHLVQAPGNTIYF.

In this sample, this clonotype turned up many times. The chain couples TRBV28 to TRBJ1-1; D is ambiguous. CDR1 and CDR2 from the germline V gene are MDHEN and SYDVKM. The CDR3 has 15 residues. Trimming took off 7 bases at V and 6 bases at J, with 21 bases between the two ends. CDR3 nucleotide sequence: TGTGCCAGCACTTATTTATGGACGGATAAGTCTGAAGCTTTCTTT. Amino acids: CASTYLWTDKSEAFF.

This clonotype was counted ten times or more. The chain employs TRBV29-1 and TRBJ1-1; D is unresolved. The CDR3 has 15 residues. Deletions cut 2 bases from V and 0 bases from J, with 13 bases between. Germline assignment: CDR1 SQVTM and CDR2 ANQGSEA. The CDR3 loop reads CSVESPWRLNTEAFF. Written as DNA, the CDR3 is TGCAGCGTTGAATCCCCATGGAGATTGAACACTGAAGCTTTCTTT.

This clonotype has ten or more counts. The V call is TRBV27, the J call TRBJ2-3; D gene ambiguous. V dropped 6 bases and J dropped 6 bases, with 16 bases sitting between them. The CDR3 has 14 residues. Germline CDR1 is MNHEY and CDR2 is SMNVEV (reference sequence). This CDR3 reads CASRLDGRNDTQYF. Written as DNA, the CDR3 is TGTGCCAGCAGGCTGGATGGTCGGAACGATACGCAGTATTTT.

This clonotype was detected only a few times. As DNA, the CDR3 is TGTGCCAGCAGCCCGCCCGATTTACGGGAGACCCAGTACTTC. It is translated as CASSPPDLRETQYF. The rearrangement uses TRBV3-1 and TRBJ2-5; D is uncertain. This CDR3 is 14 amino acids long. The germline V gene encodes CDR1 LGHDT and CDR2 YNNKEL (reference sequence). Deletions cut 4 bases from V and 5 bases from J, with 14 bases between.

This clonotype was counted many times. This chain joins TRBV18 and TRBJ2-3; no clear D gene. CDR1 is KGHSH, CDR2 LQKENI, per germline. The CDR3 is made up of 13 amino acids. The V end lost 3 bases, the J end lost 2 bases, and 6 bases lay between the germline ends. DNA for the CDR3: TGTGCCAGCTCACCCTTCATCACAGATACGCAGTATTTT. Residues: CASSPFITDTQYF.

The V gene is TRBV28, the J gene TRBJ2-5; possible D gene TRBD1, 6 bases. This CDR3 contains 13 residues. The germline V gene has CDR1 MDHEN and CDR2 SYDVKM. V was shortened by 9 bases and J by 6 bases, with 17 bases between the two germline ends. The CDR3 DNA sequence: TGTGCCAGTCTGGTACAGGGAGAAAAGACCCAGTACTTC. As protein: CASLVQGEKTQYF.

This clonotype was counted only a few times. V and J are TRBV13 and TRBJ2-1; no firm D call. The V and J ends lost 0 bases and 3 bases respectively, with 3 bases between them. In germline, CDR1 is PRHDT, CDR2 FYEKMQ (reference sequence). The length of the CDR3 is 13 residues. DNA of the CDR3: TGTGCCAGCAGCTTAGGGAACTACAATGAGCAGTTCTTC. Protein: CASSLGNYNEQFF.

This clonotype was seen at least ten times. This chain joins TRBV2 and TRBJ2-3; no firm D call. This CDR3 is 15 amino acids long. CDR1 and CDR2 from the germline V gene are SNHLY and FYNNEI. V was pared by 4 bases and J by 4 bases, with 15 bases between. The CDR3 spells CASSVLGLPSDTQYF. DNA of the CDR3: TGTGCCAGCAGTGTACTCGGCCTCCCTTCAGATACGCAGTATTTT. Drawing the rest from reference TRBV2 and TRBJ2-3, the complete variable domain is EPEVTQTPSHQVTQMGQEVILRCVPISNHLYFYWYRQILGQKVEFLVSFYNNEISEKSEIFDDQFSVERPDGSNFTLKIRSTKLEDSAMYFCASSVLGLPSDTQYFGPGTRLTVL.

The V gene is TRBV24-1, the J gene TRBJ2-2; the D gene could be TRBD1 or TRBD2 (5 bases each). CDR1 is KGHDR and CDR2 is SFDVKD in the germline V gene. The CDR3 runs 18 residues. Trimming left V 4 bases short and J 2 bases short, with 19 bases between. The chain's CDR3 is CATSDFIGTAPNTGELFF. CDR3 coding DNA: TGTGCCACCAGTGACTTCATAGGGACCGCCCCAAACACCGGGGAGCTGTTTTTT.

V is TRBV18 and J is TRBJ2-1; 13 nucleotides agree with TRBD2. J lost 7 bases, V lost 2 bases, and 11 bases had no gene match. The germline V gene encodes CDR1 KGHSH and CDR2 LQKENI. The CDR3 contains 18 residues. CDR3 sequence reads: CASSPARELAGGSNEQFF. CDR3 nucleotides: TGTGCCAGCTCACCAGCGCGGGAACTAGCGGGAGGGTCTAATGAGCAGTTCTTC.

The V call is TRBV7-2, the J call TRBJ1-4; TRBD1 agrees at 9 bases. V dropped 3 bases and J dropped 4; count of bases not matched to a gene: 6. The CDR3 is made up of 16 amino acids. Germline V gene lookup returns CDR1 SGHTA and CDR2 FQGNSA. This CDR3 reads CASSFTSTGGNEKLFF. The CDR3 nucleotides read TGTGCCAGCAGCTTTACCTCGACAGGGGGTAATGAAAAACTGTTTTTT.